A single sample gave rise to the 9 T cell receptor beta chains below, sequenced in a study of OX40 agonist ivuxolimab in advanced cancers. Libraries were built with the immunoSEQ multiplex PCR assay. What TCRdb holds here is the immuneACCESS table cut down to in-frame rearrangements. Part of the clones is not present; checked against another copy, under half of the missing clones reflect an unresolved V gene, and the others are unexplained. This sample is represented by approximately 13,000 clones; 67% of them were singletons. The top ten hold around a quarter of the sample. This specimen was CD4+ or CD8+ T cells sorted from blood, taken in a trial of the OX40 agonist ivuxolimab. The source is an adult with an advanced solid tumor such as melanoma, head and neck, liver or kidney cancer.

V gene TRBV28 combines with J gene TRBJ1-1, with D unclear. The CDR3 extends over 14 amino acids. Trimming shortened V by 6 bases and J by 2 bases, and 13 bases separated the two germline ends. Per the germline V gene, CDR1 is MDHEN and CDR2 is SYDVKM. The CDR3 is CASRTWTGNTEAFF. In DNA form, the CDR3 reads TGTGCCAGCAGAACTTGGACGGGAAACACTGAAGCTTTCTTT.

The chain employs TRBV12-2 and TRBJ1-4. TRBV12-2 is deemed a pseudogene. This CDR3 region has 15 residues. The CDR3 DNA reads TGTGCAAGTCGCTCAGGAGGGGACTTTGGGGAAAAACTGTTTTTT. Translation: CASRSGGDFGEKLFF.

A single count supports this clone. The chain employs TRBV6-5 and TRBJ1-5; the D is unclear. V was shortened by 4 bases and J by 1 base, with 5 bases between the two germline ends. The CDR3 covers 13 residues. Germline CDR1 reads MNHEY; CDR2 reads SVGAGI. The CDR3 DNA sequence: TGTGCCAGCAGTTTCAGGAGCAATCAGCCCCAGCATTTT. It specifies CASSFRSNQPQHF.

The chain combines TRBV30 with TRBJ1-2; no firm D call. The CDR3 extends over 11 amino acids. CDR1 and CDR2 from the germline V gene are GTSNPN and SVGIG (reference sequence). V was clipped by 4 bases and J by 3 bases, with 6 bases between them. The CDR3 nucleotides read TGTGCCTGGATGGTGGACTATGGCTACACCTTC. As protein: CAWMVDYGYTF.

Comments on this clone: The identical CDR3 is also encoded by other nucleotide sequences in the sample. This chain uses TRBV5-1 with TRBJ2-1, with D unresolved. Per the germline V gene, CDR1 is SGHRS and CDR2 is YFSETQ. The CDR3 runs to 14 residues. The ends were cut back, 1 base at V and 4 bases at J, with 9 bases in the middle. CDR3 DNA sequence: TGCGCCAGCAGCTTGAGGTCGGGTTACAATGAGCAGTTCTTC. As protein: CASSLRSGYNEQFF.

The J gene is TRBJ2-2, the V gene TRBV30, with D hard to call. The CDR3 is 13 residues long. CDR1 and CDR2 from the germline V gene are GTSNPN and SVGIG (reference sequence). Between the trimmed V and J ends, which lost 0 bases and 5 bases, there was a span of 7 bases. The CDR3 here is CAWSVQGTGELFF. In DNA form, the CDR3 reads TGTGCCTGGAGTGTACAAGGAACCGGGGAGCTGTTTTTT.

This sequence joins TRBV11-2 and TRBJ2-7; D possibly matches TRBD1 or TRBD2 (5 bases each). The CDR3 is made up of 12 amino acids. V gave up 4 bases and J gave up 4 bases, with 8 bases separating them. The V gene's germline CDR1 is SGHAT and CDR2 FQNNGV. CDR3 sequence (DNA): TGTGCCAGCAGCTCCGGGACGTACGAGCAGTACTTC. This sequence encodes CASSSGTYEQYF.

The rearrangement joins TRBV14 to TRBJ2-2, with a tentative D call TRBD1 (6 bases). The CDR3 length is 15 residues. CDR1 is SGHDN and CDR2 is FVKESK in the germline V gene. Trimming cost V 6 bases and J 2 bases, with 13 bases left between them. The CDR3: CASSPGHLNTGELFF. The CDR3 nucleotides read TGTGCCAGCAGTCCGGGACACTTAAACACCGGGGAGCTGTTTTTT.

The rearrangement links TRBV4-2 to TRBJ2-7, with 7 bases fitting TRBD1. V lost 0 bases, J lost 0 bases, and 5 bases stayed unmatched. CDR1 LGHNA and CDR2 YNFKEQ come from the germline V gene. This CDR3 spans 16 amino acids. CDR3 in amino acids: CASSQDLRDSSYEQYF. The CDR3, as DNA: TGTGCCAGCAGCCAAGATTTGAGGGACAGCTCCTACGAGCAGTACTTC.